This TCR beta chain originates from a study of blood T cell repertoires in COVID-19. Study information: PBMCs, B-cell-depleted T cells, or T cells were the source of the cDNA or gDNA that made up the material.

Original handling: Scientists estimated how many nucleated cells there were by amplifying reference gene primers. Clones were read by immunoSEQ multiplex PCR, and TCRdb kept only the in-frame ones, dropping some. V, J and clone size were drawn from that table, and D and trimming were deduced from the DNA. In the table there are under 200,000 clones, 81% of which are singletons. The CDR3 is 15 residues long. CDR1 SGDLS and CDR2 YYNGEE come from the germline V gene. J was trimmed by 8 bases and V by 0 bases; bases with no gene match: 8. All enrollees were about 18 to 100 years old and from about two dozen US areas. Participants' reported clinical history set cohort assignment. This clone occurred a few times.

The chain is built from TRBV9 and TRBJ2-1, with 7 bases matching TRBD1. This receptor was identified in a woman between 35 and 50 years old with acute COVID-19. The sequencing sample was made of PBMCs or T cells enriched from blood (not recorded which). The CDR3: CASSVGLQGLDEQFF. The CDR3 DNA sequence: TGTGCCAGCAGCGTAGGTCTACAGGGGTTGGATGAGCAGTTCTTC.